The 10 T cell receptor beta chains presented below share a single source sample, sequenced in a study of T cell responses to AZD1222 COVID-19 vaccine. Libraries were prepared by immunoSEQ multiplex PCR; TCRdb keeps only in-frame clonotypes and omits some of them. Among about 140,000 clones listed, roughly 90% were seen once. The sequencing here drew on peripheral blood, taken on day 0 of AZD1222 vaccination. Receptors were obtained from an adult in good health.

The V gene is TRBV6-2 or TRBV6-3, the J gene TRBJ1-6; 7 bases agree with TRBD1. J was trimmed by 4 bases and V by 5 bases; bases with no gene match: 11. This CDR3 is built from 17 residues. Germline lookup yields CDR1 MNHEY and CDR2 SVGEGT. The DNA of the CDR3 is TGTGCCAGCAGTGACCCTCGGGACAGCTTTTATAATTCACCCCTCCACTTT. This translates into CASSDPRDSFYNSPLHF.

This rearrangement joins TRBV19 to TRBJ1-1; 7 bases fit TRBD1. CDR3 length: 16 residues. V was pared by 6 bases and J by 4 bases, with 14 bases of the junction left unmatched. Germline CDR1 and CDR2: LNHDA and SQIVND (reference sequence). The CDR3 loop is CASRYLRQGWATEAFF. In nucleotides, the CDR3 is TGTGCCAGTAGGTACCTGCGACAGGGATGGGCCACTGAAGCTTTCTTT.

V gene TRBV9 combines with J gene TRBJ2-3; D is undetermined. Germline CDR1 and CDR2: SGDLS and YYNGEE. With 0 bases removed from V and 4 bases from J, the gap between germline ends came to 9 bases. This CDR3 is built from 14 residues. The CDR3 protein is CASSVVPRADTQYF. The CDR3 coding sequence is TGTGCCAGCAGCGTAGTCCCAAGGGCAGATACGCAGTATTTT. The full variable domain, in which reference TRBV9 and TRBJ2-3 provide the parts outside the CDR3, is DSGVTQTPKHLITATGQRVTLRCSPRSGDLSVYWYQQSLDQGLQFLIQYYNGEERAKGNILERFSAQQFPDLHSELNLSSLELGDSALYFCASSVVPRADTQYFGPGTRLTVL.

This clone was seen just once. V is TRBV6-1 and J is TRBJ1-5; D remains ambiguous. CDR1 MNHNS and CDR2 SASEGT come from the germline V gene. The length of the CDR3 is 11 residues. V was pared by 1 base and J by 13 bases, with 8 bases between. The CDR3 DNA reads as TGTGCCAGCAGTGAAGAACACGAGCAGCATTTT. It translates to CASSEEHEQHF.

This chain joins TRBV19 and TRBJ1-3; D possibly corresponds to TRBD1 (5 bases). Germline-derived CDR1 and CDR2 are LNHDA and SQIVND (reference sequence). V lost 7 bases and J 0 bases, leaving 16 bases between the germline ends. The CDR3 is made up of 16 amino acids. In nucleotides, the CDR3 is TGTGCCAGTACCCTTGGACGACAGAGCTCTGGAAACACCATATATTTT. Its translation: CASTLGRQSSGNTIYF.

This chain joins TRBV24-1 and TRBJ2-1; the D call may be TRBD1 or TRBD2 (5 bases each). CDR1 KGHDR and CDR2 SFDVKD come from the germline V gene. Trimming stripped 3 bases from V and 16 bases from J, with 21 bases between. The CDR3 is made up of 14 amino acids. This CDR3 reads CATSDPAQGRGVFF. The CDR3 nucleotides read TGTGCCACCAGTGATCCCGCGCAGGGAAGGGGAGTTTTCTTC.

A word on this clone: It is likely a read error: a sequence one base away is far more abundant. The J gene is TRBJ1-1, the V gene TRBV12-3 or TRBV12-4; the D is unclear. This CDR3 has 13 amino acids. With 6 bases removed from V and 1 base from J, the gap between germline ends came to 9 bases. CDR3 coding DNA: TGTGCCAGCAGCCCGGGGAGGAACACTGAAGCTTTCTTT. Protein product: CASSPGRNTEAFF.

V is TRBV11-2 and J is TRBJ1-6, with D tentatively TRBD1 (6 bases). CDR1 SGHAT and CDR2 FQNNGV come from the germline V gene. V shed 4 bases and J shed 7 bases, with 17 bases lying between them. CDR3 length: 16 amino acids. CDR3 protein: CASSSPDRTDNSPLHF. The CDR3 nucleotides read TGTGCCAGCAGCTCCCCGGACAGAACTGACAATTCACCCCTCCACTTT.

The chain employs TRBV6-1 and TRBJ1-5; a possible D gene is TRBD1 (5 bases). The V and J ends lost 2 bases and 0 bases respectively, with 17 bases between them. The CDR3 length is 18 residues. Germline loops: CDR1 MNHNS, CDR2 SASEGT. The CDR3, as DNA: TGTGCCAGCAGTGAAAGTCCGGGACGATCTTATAGCAATCAGCCCCAGCATTTT. Protein sequence: CASSESPGRSYSNQPQHF.

The chain couples TRBV3-1 (or the pseudogene TRBV3-2) to TRBJ2-6, with D hard to call. V was pared by 2 bases and J by 0 bases, with 11 bases between. CDR3 length: 17 amino acids. Germline CDR1 is LGHDT and CDR2 is YNNKEL (reference sequence). CDR3 residues: CASSQFSSSSGANVLTF. The CDR3 DNA sequence: TGTGCCAGCAGCCAATTCAGTTCTAGCTCTGGGGCCAACGTCCTGACTTTC.